This TCR beta chain originates from a study of human T cells and chemical hapten exposure. Time point of the sample: patch test 1, 2 weeks after DPC sensitization. Treatment here: therapeutic diphenylcyclopropenone sensitization with weekly scalp DPC. Looked up from germline, CDR1 is SGHRS and CDR2 is YFSETQ. V gave up 0 bases and J gave up 2 bases, with 9 bases separating them. This CDR3 is 14 amino acids long. How the authors handled the data: Counts of TCRs in each sample centred on a median of about 96,000 and extended from roughly 23,000 to 700,000. TCRdb analysed the RACE reads with MiXCR anew, one entry per CDR3 protein. Here the V and J calls rest on TCRdb's processing, not on the authors' analysis. This sample has around 99,000 distinct CDR3 sequences, with around 12% found just once.

The input for sequencing was whole blood, taken in connection with sensitization to the hapten diphenylcyclopropenone (DPC). The chain is built from TRBV5-1 and TRBJ2-7; D not resolved. The TCR comes from a woman aged 40 to 50 with alopecia areata. Some clones in this sample may be carry-over from other donors' samples. This chain's CDR3 is CASSLVVDTYEQYF. In DNA form, the CDR3 reads TGCGCCAGCAGCTTGGTGGTCGACACCTACGAGCAGTACTTC. The full variable domain, in which reference TRBV5-1 and TRBJ2-7 provide the parts outside the CDR3, is KAGVTQTPRYLIKTRGQQVTLSCSPISGHRSVSWYQQTPGQGLQFLFEYFSETQRNKGNFPGRFSGRQFSNSRSEMNVSTLELGDSALYLCASSLVVDTYEQYFGPGTRLTVT.